Following are 8 T cell receptor beta chains from one sample sequenced in a study of blood T cell repertoires in COVID-19. Assay used: immunoSEQ multiplex PCR; TCRdb lists only in-frame clones, some missing. The sample contains some 320,000 clones, over 75% of which appear only once. Sequences were obtained from peripheral blood. The receptors originated from a human donor in a cohort sampled during active COVID-19.

The chain employs TRBV3-1 (or the pseudogene TRBV3-2) and TRBJ1-5; D unresolved. Trimming took off 4 bases at V and 5 bases at J, with 9 bases between the two ends. The germline CDR1 and CDR2 sequences are LGHDT and YNNKEL (reference sequence). The CDR3 has 13 amino acids. CDR3 sequence reads: CASSRSDYQPQHF. The DNA of the CDR3 is TGTGCCAGCAGCCGCTCAGATTATCAGCCCCAGCATTTT.

The chain uses TRBV12-3 or TRBV12-4 and TRBJ1-2; no reliable D call. Deletions cut 3 bases from V and 8 bases from J, with 7 bases between. The CDR3 consists of 11 residues. The CDR3 loop reads CASSFSEGYTF. The CDR3 DNA is TGTGCCAGCAGTTTTTCGGAGGGCTACACCTTC.

The chain has TRBV15 and TRBJ2-1; TRBD2 aligns across 12 bases. V was pared by 3 bases and J by 6 bases, with 3 bases of the junction left unmatched. This CDR3 spans 15 amino acids. Germline CDR1 LNHNV, CDR2 YYDKDF (reference sequence). In DNA, the CDR3 is TGTGCCACCAGCAGGGCGGGACTAGCGGGCAATGAGCAGTTCTTC. This codes for CATSRAGLAGNEQFF.

J is TRBJ1-5 and V is TRBV19; D perhaps matches TRBD1 (6 bases). Trimming removed 7 bases from V and 5 bases from J, with 12 bases in between. CDR3 size: 13 residues. Germline V lookup: CDR1 LNHDA, CDR2 SQIVND (reference sequence). CDR3 loop: CASTRGGYQPQHF. CDR3 DNA: TGTGCCAGTACCCGAGGGGGATATCAGCCCCAGCATTTT.

The V gene is TRBV5-1, the J gene TRBJ2-3; 9 bases agree with TRBD2. V shed 4 bases, J shed 0 bases, and the junction held 15 bases outside the gene matches. The CDR3 covers 19 residues. Germline values: CDR1 SGHRS, CDR2 YFSETQ. Here the CDR3 DNA reads TGCGCCAGCAGCGGAGGGGCAGCGGGGGGCCGGATTAGCACAGATACGCAGTATTTT. Its translation: CASSGGAAGGRISTDTQYF.

J is TRBJ1-1 and V is TRBV10-2; TRBD1 agrees at 8 bases. The ends lost 7 bases at V and 5 bases at J; junction bases unmatched: 6. The CDR3 consists of 13 residues. Germline V gives CDR1 WSHSY, CDR2 SAAADI. In DNA form, the CDR3 reads TGCGCCAGCAACCACAGGGGGTTGACTGAAGCTTTCTTT. This sequence encodes CASNHRGLTEAFF.

This clone appeared a few times. This sequence joins TRBV4-1 and TRBJ1-2; no clear D. Germline V gives CDR1 MGHRA, CDR2 YSYEKL. The CDR3 is 13 amino acids. Trimming left V 0 bases short and J 9 bases short, with 11 bases between. The CDR3 nucleotides are TGCGCCAGCAGCCAAGATCGAGGATTGAGCTACACCTTC. This sequence encodes CASSQDRGLSYTF.

The genes are TRBV4-2 and TRBJ2-7; tentatively, D is TRBD2 (6 bases). The CDR3 length is 14 residues. Germline V gene lookup returns CDR1 LGHNA and CDR2 YNFKEQ. Trimming removed 1 base from V and 5 bases from J, with 12 bases in between. This CDR3 is CASSQGGGWNEQYF. For the CDR3, the DNA is TGTGCCAGCAGCCAAGGTGGGGGGTGGAACGAGCAGTACTTC.